Shown below are 28 T cell receptor beta chains from a single sample sequenced in a study of T cell responses to AZD1222 COVID-19 vaccine. Generated by immunoSEQ multiplex PCR, the TCRdb table keeps only in-frame clones and is missing some. The sample has about 94,000 clones; 88% are singletons. The specimen was peripheral blood, collected on day 0 of AZD1222 vaccination. These receptors all stem from an adult in good health.

The rearrangement joins TRBV3-1 (or the pseudogene TRBV3-2) to TRBJ2-2; TRBD2 aligns across 12 bases. The ends lost 6 bases at V and 7 bases at J; junction bases unmatched: 9. Germline values: CDR1 LGHDT, CDR2 YNNKEL (reference sequence). The CDR3 is 16 amino acids. CDR3 sequence (DNA): TGTGCCAGCAGTCACCTAGCGGGGGGGCGGAACGGGGAGCTGTTTTTT. Protein sequence: CASSHLAGGRNGELFF.

The gene calls are TRBV15 and TRBJ1-5, with TRBD1 as a possible D gene (5 bases). The CDR3 loop spans 12 amino acids. The germline V gene encodes CDR1 LNHNV and CDR2 YYDKDF (reference sequence). The ends were cut back, 8 bases at V and 2 bases at J, with 7 bases in the middle. The CDR3 spells CATSGGNQPQHF. The CDR3 DNA reads as TGTGCCACCTCGGGGGGCAATCAGCCCCAGCATTTT.

The CDR3 sequence is CSVRDGYGYTF. The CDR3 DNA reads as TGCAGCGTCCGGGACGGCTATGGCTACACCTTC. This chain joins TRBV29-1 and TRBJ1-2; D possibly corresponds to TRBD1 (5 bases). The CDR3 length is 11 residues. Per the germline V gene, CDR1 is SQVTM and CDR2 is ANQGSEA. V was shortened by 6 bases and J by 4 bases, with 9 bases between the two germline ends.

This clone was recorded only once. V and J are TRBV6-5 and TRBJ2-7; TRBD1 or TRBD2 may be the D gene (5 bases each). The CDR3 is 15 amino acids. Germline CDR1 MNHEY, CDR2 SVGAGI. The germline V and J ends were trimmed by 6 bases and 9 bases, with 24 bases remaining between them. CDR3: CASRATSGTERGQYF. The CDR3 region has the DNA TGTGCCAGCAGGGCGACCTCCGGGACGGAAAGAGGGCAGTACTTC.

The chain combines TRBV7-6 with TRBJ1-6; D may be TRBD1 (5 bases). Deletions cut 5 bases from V and 7 bases from J, with 15 bases between. The CDR3 totals 15 residues. Germline-derived CDR1 and CDR2 are SGHVS and FNYEAQ. The CDR3 DNA is TGTGCCAGCAGCCAGCTGCGGGGGTGGAATTCACCCCTCCACTTT. Its translation: CASSQLRGWNSPLHF.

The rearrangement links TRBV3-1 (or the pseudogene TRBV3-2) to TRBJ1-5; maybe TRBD1 (5 bases). V lost 2 bases to trimming and J lost 0 bases, with 11 bases between them. The CDR3 extends over 16 amino acids. Per germline, CDR1 LGHDT and CDR2 YNNKEL (reference sequence). CDR3 region: CASSQHPGTSNQPQHF. The DNA of the CDR3 is TGTGCCAGCAGCCAACATCCCGGGACTAGCAATCAGCCCCAGCATTTT.

The chain links TRBV27 to TRBJ2-5, with 12 bases identical to TRBD1. CDR1 and CDR2 (germline): MNHEY, SMNVEV (reference sequence). This CDR3 is built from 16 residues. Trimming cost V 5 bases and J 9 bases; bases outside gene matches: 13. CDR3 in amino acids: CASSAAGTGGSGAQYF. As DNA, the CDR3 is TGTGCCAGCAGTGCGGCCGGGACAGGGGGCTCTGGCGCCCAGTACTTC.

The chain recombines TRBV7-6 with TRBJ2-3, with D tentatively TRBD1 (5 bases). The CDR3 has 15 amino acids. Germline V gene data show CDR1 as SGHVS and CDR2 as FNYEAQ. V dropped 0 bases and J dropped 0 bases, with 7 bases sitting between them. The CDR3 region has the DNA TGTGCCAGCAGCTTAGCGGCAGGGAGCACAGATACGCAGTATTTT. Translating gives CASSLAAGSTDTQYF.

The CDR3 sequence: CASSLAGTSGETQYF. In nucleotides, the CDR3 is TGCGCCAGCAGCTTGGCCGGGACTAGCGGGGAGACCCAGTACTTC. V gene TRBV5-1 combines with J gene TRBJ2-5, with TRBD2 identical over 12 bases. J gave up 5 bases and V 0 bases, and 2 bases lay outside the gene matches. The V gene's germline CDR1 is SGHRS and CDR2 YFSETQ. The CDR3 is 15 residues long.

The rearrangement uses TRBV5-1 and TRBJ2-3; D could derive from TRBD1 or TRBD2 (5 bases each). The CDR3 totals 15 residues. Between the trimmed V and J ends, which lost 0 bases and 1 base, there was a span of 9 bases. Per the germline V gene, CDR1 is SGHRS and CDR2 is YFSETQ. Written as DNA, the CDR3 is TGCGCCAGCAGCTTGGAGGGACGGCGCACAGATACGCAGTATTTT. Translated, it gives CASSLEGRRTDTQYF.

The chain links TRBV5-4 to TRBJ2-7, with TRBD1 identical over 7 bases. Per germline, CDR1 SGHNT and CDR2 YYREEE (reference sequence). There are 14 residues in the CDR3. The V and J ends lost 5 bases and 4 bases, in that order; junction bases with no gene match: 9. CDR3 residues: CASSYTGTAYEQYF. The CDR3 DNA is TGTGCCAGCAGTTACACCGGGACAGCTTACGAGCAGTACTTC.

The V gene is TRBV3-1 (or the pseudogene TRBV3-2), the J gene TRBJ2-3, with 10 bases that match TRBD2. With V trimmed by 2 bases and J by 3 bases, 8 bases remained unmatched. The CDR3 covers 17 residues. The V gene's germline CDR1 is LGHDT and CDR2 YNNKEL (reference sequence). CDR3 amino acids: CASSQPKGLANTDTQYF. CDR3 in DNA: TGTGCCAGCAGCCAACCGAAGGGACTAGCGAATACAGATACGCAGTATTTT.

The CDR3 DNA reads as TGTGCCAGCACTCTGACCCGTGTCGAGCAGTACTTC. Translated: CASTLTRVEQYF. The chain links TRBV6-6 to TRBJ2-7, with no clear D. Germline-derived CDR1 and CDR2 are MNHNY and SVGAGI (reference sequence). V was cut by 7 bases and J by 6 bases, with 13 bases left in between. This CDR3 comprises 12 residues.

In its sample, this clone was seen a few times. The rearrangement joins TRBV28 to TRBJ1-1, with 10 bases matching TRBD1. V lost 5 bases, J lost 5 bases, and 8 bases stayed unmatched. The CDR3 extends over 15 amino acids. Germline assignment: CDR1 MDHEN and CDR2 SYDVKM. The DNA for the CDR3 is TGTGCCAGCAGTGAAAGACAGGGGGCGAAGACTGAAGCTTTCTTT. Its translation: CASSERQGAKTEAFF.

The chain combines TRBV29-1 with TRBJ1-1; D is perhaps TRBD1 (5 bases). The CDR3 sequence is 11 residues long. The V gene lost 8 bases and the J gene lost 4 bases, with 11 bases spanning the gap. Germline V lookup: CDR1 SQVTM, CDR2 ANQGSEA. CDR3 amino acids: CSLGGATEAFF. In DNA form, the CDR3 reads TGCAGCCTAGGAGGGGCCACTGAAGCTTTCTTT.

V gene TRBV9 combines with J gene TRBJ1-5; D is uncertain. The V gene lost 1 base and the J gene lost 3 bases, with 8 bases spanning the gap. Germline V lookup: CDR1 SGDLS, CDR2 YYNGEE. The CDR3 is 14 amino acids. In DNA form, the CDR3 reads TGTGCCAGCAGCGTATCAGGCCTCAATCAGCCCCAGCATTTT. This gives the protein CASSVSGLNQPQHF.

J is TRBJ2-7 and V is TRBV6-5, with 9 bases matching TRBD1. Germline trimming cut 5 bases from V and 3 bases from J; bases unmatched to any gene: 8. Per germline, CDR1 MNHEY and CDR2 SVGAGI. There are 15 residues in the CDR3. In nucleotides, the CDR3 is TGTGCCAGCAGTCCCCCCGGGACAGGGCGCTACGAGCAGTACTTC. Translating gives CASSPPGTGRYEQYF.

This clone has just one count. V usage is TRBV5-8 and J usage is TRBJ2-7; 8 bases align to TRBD2. The ends lost 5 bases at V and 6 bases at J; junction bases unmatched: 10. CDR1 SGHTS and CDR2 YDEGEE come from the germline V gene. The CDR3 consists of 14 residues. CDR3 sequence: CASRFPGLDFEQYF. CDR3 nucleotides: TGTGCCAGCAGATTTCCGGGACTAGATTTCGAGCAGTACTTC.

J is TRBJ1-4 and V is TRBV30; D call uncertain. The CDR3 totals 13 residues. V gave up 1 base and J gave up 6 bases, with 9 bases separating them. The germline CDR1 and CDR2 sequences are GTSNPN and SVGIG (reference sequence). CDR3 sequence reads: CAWSGGGYEKLFF. In DNA, the CDR3 is TGTGCCTGGAGTGGGGGAGGATATGAAAAACTGTTTTTT.

The V call is TRBV5-1, the J call TRBJ1-3; 7 bases match TRBD1. Germline loops: CDR1 SGHRS, CDR2 YFSETQ. With 3 bases clipped from V and 0 bases from J, the junction kept 9 bases outside the gene matches. The CDR3 extends over 17 amino acids. The CDR3 coding sequence is TGCGCCAGCAGCTCCAGGGGGAGGATCGACTCTGGAAACACCATATATTTT. Protein sequence: CASSSRGRIDSGNTIYF.

This clone has a single count. The chain combines TRBV6-5 with TRBJ1-4, with a possible D match to TRBD1 (5 bases). Trimming took off 6 bases at V and 8 bases at J, with 16 bases between the two ends. The germline V gene has CDR1 MNHEY and CDR2 SVGAGI. The CDR3 spans 14 residues. The CDR3, as DNA: TGTGCCAGCAGAGAGCCAGGAGGGGAAGAAAAACTGTTTTTT. Encoded protein: CASREPGGEEKLFF.

The chain is built from TRBV30 and TRBJ2-3; D remains unclear. Germline V gene data show CDR1 as GTSNPN and CDR2 as SVGIG (reference sequence). There are 12 residues in the CDR3. The germline V and J ends were trimmed by 0 bases and 5 bases, with 6 bases remaining between them. The CDR3 region is CAWSVGQDTQYF. The CDR3 DNA is TGTGCCTGGAGTGTAGGTCAAGATACGCAGTATTTT.

Within the sample, this clone is large. This sequence joins TRBV7-9 and TRBJ2-1; D is possibly TRBD1 or TRBD2 (5 bases each). This CDR3 region has 16 residues. The germline V gene has CDR1 SEHNR and CDR2 FQNEAQ (reference sequence). The germline V and J ends were trimmed by 1 base and 8 bases, with 18 bases remaining between them. This CDR3 is CASSLVGEGISDEQFF. Here the CDR3 DNA reads TGTGCCAGCAGCTTAGTCGGTGAGGGGATTTCCGATGAGCAGTTCTTC.

The chain links TRBV29-1 to TRBJ1-2; 9 nucleotides match TRBD1. V dropped 7 bases and J dropped 7; count of bases not matched to a gene: 7. CDR1 is SQVTM and CDR2 is ANQGSEA in the germline V gene. The CDR3 is made up of 12 amino acids. The CDR3 is CSAEQGARGYTF. The CDR3 DNA is TGCAGCGCAGAACAGGGGGCGCGTGGCTACACCTTC.

This chain links TRBV18 with TRBJ1-1; the D is unclear. Germline lookup yields CDR1 KGHSH and CDR2 LQKENI. Trimming left V 0 bases short and J 8 bases short, with 16 bases between. This CDR3 contains 15 residues. The DNA of the CDR3 is TGTGCCAGCTCACCACCGGTAGGGTGGAACTCCGAAGCTTTCTTT. It yields the protein CASSPPVGWNSEAFF.

The CDR3: CASRKFLGTGSLSNQPQHF. CDR3 in DNA: TGTGCCAGTAGGAAATTTTTGGGGACAGGGTCTCTAAGCAATCAGCCCCAGCATTTT. This chain joins TRBV19 and TRBJ1-5; 9 positions agree with TRBD1. Trimming at V came to 6 bases and at J to 1 base, leaving 16 bases not matched to a gene. Germline CDR1 and CDR2: LNHDA and SQIVND (reference sequence). CDR3 length equals 19 residues.

This clone occurred a few times. The rearrangement joins TRBV28 to TRBJ1-5; D ambiguous. The CDR3 spans 13 residues. The V and J ends lost 5 bases and 4 bases respectively, with 9 bases between them. Looked up from germline, CDR1 is MDHEN and CDR2 is SYDVKM. CDR3 sequence (DNA): TGTGCCAGCAGTCCTGATAGGAATCAGCCCCAGCATTTT. Translation: CASSPDRNQPQHF.

This rearrangement joins TRBV7-2 to TRBJ1-1; weak D call: TRBD1 (5 bases). Deletions cut 4 bases from V and 0 bases from J, with 12 bases between. Germline values: CDR1 SGHTA, CDR2 FQGNSA. This CDR3 has 15 residues. CDR3 sequence: CASSSYRTMNTEAFF. As DNA, the CDR3 is TGTGCCAGCAGCTCCTACAGGACCATGAACACTGAAGCTTTCTTT.